A single sample gave rise to the 5 T cell receptor beta chains below, sequenced in a study of T-cell memory formation after mild COVID-19. From the 5' RACE reads, TCRdb called clonotypes with MiXCR, one entry per CDR3 protein. In the table there are about 560,000 distinct CDR3 sequences, roughly 17% of which are singletons. Sample: PBMCs or a T cell subset sorted from them (not recorded which). All receptors derive from an adult woman who had mild COVID-19 (a few samples of this study predate the infection). Cell type and time point are not known.

The genes are TRBV6-4 and TRBJ1-6; D not resolved. The CDR3 is made up of 14 amino acids. Trimming removed 4 bases from V and 7 bases from J, with 11 bases in between. Germline V gene lookup returns CDR1 MRHNA and CDR2 SNTAGT. The CDR3 loop reads CASSARVGNSPLHF. Here the CDR3 DNA reads TGTGCCAGCAGTGCTCGGGTTGGGAATTCACCCCTCCACTTT.

This chain links TRBV5-1 with TRBJ2-7, with 10 positions matching TRBD2. CDR1 and CDR2 (germline): SGHRS, YFSETQ. J gave up 3 bases and V 6 bases, and 9 bases lay outside the gene matches. CDR3 length: 15 amino acids. The CDR3 sequence is CASTVAGGPNYEQYF. CDR3 nucleotide sequence: TGCGCCAGCACGGTAGCGGGGGGCCCGAACTACGAGCAGTACTTC.

The genes are TRBV5-1 and TRBJ1-1; no clear D. Germline V CDR1 and CDR2: SGHRS, YFSETQ. The CDR3 is made up of 14 amino acids. Trimming shortened V by 0 bases and J by 2 bases, and 8 bases separated the two germline ends. The CDR3 is CASSLELPNTEAFF. The CDR3 nucleotides read TGCGCCAGCAGCTTGGAGCTGCCCAACACTGAAGCTTTCTTT.

The V and J genes are TRBV4-1 and TRBJ1-6; 8 nucleotides line up with TRBD1. Germline loops: CDR1 MGHRA, CDR2 YSYEKL. The V and J ends lost 0 bases and 6 bases, in that order; junction bases with no gene match: 4. The CDR3 contains 16 residues. DNA for the CDR3: TGCGCCAGCAGCCAAGATTGGCAGGGGGCTAATTCACCCCTCCACTTT. Translating it yields CASSQDWQGANSPLHF.

This clonotype was seen repeatedly, ten times or more. The genes are TRBV27 and TRBJ2-7; 7 positions match TRBD1. Looked up from germline, CDR1 is MNHEY and CDR2 is SMNVEV (reference sequence). The CDR3 totals 13 residues. With 5 bases clipped from V and 2 bases from J, the junction kept 3 bases outside the gene matches. CDR3 coding DNA: TGTGCCAGCAGTAGGGACAGAACCTACGAGCAGTACTTC. Protein product: CASSRDRTYEQYF.